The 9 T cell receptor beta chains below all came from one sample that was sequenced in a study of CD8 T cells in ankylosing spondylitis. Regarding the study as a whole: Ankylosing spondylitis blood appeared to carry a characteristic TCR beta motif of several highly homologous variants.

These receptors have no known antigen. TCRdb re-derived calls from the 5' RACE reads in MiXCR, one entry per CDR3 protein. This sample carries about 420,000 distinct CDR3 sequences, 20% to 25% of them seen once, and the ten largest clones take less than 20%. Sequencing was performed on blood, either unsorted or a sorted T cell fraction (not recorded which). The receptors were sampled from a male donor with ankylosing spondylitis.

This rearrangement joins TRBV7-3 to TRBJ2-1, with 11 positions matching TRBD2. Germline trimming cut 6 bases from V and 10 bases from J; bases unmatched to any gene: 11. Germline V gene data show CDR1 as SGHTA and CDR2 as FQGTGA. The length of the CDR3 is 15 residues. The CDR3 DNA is TGTGCCAGCAGTCGCATAGCGGGAGGGCACGGGGAGCAGTTCTTC. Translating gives CASSRIAGGHGEQFF.

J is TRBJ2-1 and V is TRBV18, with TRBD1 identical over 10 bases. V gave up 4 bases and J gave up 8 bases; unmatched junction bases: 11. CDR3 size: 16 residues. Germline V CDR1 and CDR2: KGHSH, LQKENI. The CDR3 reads CASSLLLPGQGYEQFF. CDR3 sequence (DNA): TGTGCCAGCTCACTACTCCTTCCGGGACAGGGGTATGAGCAGTTCTTC. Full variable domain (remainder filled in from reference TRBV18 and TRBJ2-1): NAGVMQNPRHLVRRRGQEARLRCSPMKGHSHVYWYRQLPEEGLKFMVYLQKENIIDESGMPKERFSAEFPKEGPSILRIQQVVRGDSAAYFCASSLLLPGQGYEQFFGPGTRLTVL.

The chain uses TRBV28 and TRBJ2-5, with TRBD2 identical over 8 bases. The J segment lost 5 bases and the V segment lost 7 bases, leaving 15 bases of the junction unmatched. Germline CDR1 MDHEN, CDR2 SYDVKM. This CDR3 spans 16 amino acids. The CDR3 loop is CASTGGLGGRMETQYF. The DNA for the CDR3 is TGTGCCAGCACCGGGGGACTAGGTGGAAGGATGGAGACCCAGTACTTC.

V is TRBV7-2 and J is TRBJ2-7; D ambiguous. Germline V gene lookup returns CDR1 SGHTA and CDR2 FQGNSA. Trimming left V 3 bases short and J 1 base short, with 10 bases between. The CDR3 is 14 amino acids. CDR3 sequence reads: CASSFRLTSYEQYF. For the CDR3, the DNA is TGTGCCAGCAGCTTCAGACTGACTTCCTACGAGCAGTACTTC.

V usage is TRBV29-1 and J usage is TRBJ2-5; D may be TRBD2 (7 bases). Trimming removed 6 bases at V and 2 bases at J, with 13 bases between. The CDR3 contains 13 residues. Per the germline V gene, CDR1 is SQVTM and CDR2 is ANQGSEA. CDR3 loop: CSVRGAGQETQYF. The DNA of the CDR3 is TGCAGCGTCCGGGGGGCAGGTCAAGAGACCCAGTACTTC.

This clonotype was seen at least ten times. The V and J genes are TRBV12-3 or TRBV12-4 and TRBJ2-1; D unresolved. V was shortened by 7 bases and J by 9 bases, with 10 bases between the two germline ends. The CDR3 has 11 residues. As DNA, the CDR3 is TGTGCCAGCACTACGCAAGGTGAGCAGTTCTTC. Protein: CASTTQGEQFF.

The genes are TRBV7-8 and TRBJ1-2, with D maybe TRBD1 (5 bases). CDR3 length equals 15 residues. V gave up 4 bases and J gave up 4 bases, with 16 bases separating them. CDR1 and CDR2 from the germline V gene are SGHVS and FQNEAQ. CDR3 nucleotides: TGTGCCAGCAGCTACGACAGCTTTATAGTCTATGGCTACACCTTC. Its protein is CASSYDSFIVYGYTF.

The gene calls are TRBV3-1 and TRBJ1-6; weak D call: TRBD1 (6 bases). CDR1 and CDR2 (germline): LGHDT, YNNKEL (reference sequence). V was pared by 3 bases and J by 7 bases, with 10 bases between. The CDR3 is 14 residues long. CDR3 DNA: TGTGCCAGCAGCCAGGGGGGCTACAATTCACCCCTCCACTTT. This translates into CASSQGGYNSPLHF.

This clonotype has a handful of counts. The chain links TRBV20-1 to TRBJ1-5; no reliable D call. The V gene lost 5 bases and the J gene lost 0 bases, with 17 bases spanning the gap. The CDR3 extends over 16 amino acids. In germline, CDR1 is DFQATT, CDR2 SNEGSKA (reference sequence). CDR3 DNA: TGCAGTGCTTCTGACAAGCTCTCTTATAGCAATCAGCCCCAGCATTTT. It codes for CSASDKLSYSNQPQHF.